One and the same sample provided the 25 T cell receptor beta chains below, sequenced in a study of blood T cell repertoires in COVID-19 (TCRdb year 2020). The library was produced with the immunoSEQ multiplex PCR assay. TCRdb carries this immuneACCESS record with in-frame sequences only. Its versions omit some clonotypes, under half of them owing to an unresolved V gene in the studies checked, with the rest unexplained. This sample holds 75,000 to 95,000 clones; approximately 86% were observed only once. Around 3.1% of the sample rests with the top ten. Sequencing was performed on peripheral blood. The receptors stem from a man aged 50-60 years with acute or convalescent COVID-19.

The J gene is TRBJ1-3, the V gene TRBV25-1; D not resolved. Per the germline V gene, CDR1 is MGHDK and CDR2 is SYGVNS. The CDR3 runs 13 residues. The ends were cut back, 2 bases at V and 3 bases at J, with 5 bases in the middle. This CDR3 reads CASSEPGGNTIYF. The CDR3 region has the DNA TGTGCCAGCAGTGAACCAGGTGGAAACACCATATATTTT.

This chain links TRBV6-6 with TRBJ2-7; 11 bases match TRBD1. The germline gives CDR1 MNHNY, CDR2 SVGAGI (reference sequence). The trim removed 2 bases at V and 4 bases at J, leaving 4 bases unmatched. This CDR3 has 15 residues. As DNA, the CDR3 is TGTGCCAGCAGTTACCTCGGGGACAGGGGGTACGAGCAGTACTTC. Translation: CASSYLGDRGYEQYF.

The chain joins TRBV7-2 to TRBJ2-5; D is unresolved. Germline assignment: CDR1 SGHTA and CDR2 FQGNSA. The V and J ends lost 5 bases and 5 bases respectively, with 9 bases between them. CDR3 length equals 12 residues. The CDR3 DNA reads TGTGCCAGCAGCCCCCGTACTGAGACCCAGTACTTC. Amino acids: CASSPRTETQYF.

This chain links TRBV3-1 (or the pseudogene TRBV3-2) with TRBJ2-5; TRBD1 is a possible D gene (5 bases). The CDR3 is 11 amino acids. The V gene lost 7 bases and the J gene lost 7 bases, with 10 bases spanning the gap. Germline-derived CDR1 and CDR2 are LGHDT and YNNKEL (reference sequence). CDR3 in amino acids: CASKLRGTQYF. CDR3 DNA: TGTGCCAGCAAACTTAGGGGGACCCAGTACTTC.

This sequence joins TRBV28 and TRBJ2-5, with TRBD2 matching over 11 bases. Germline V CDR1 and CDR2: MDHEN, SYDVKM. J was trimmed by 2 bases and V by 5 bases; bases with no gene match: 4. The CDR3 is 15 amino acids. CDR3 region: CASSAGLAAQETQYF. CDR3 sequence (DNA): TGTGCCAGCAGTGCGGGACTAGCGGCACAAGAGACCCAGTACTTC.

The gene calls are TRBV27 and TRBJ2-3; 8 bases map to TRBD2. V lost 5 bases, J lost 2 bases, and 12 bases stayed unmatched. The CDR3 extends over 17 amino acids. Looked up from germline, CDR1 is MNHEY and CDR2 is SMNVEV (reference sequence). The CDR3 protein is CASSLRAGVRATDTQYF. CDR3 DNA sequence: TGTGCCAGCAGTCTGCGAGCGGGAGTTAGGGCCACAGATACGCAGTATTTT.

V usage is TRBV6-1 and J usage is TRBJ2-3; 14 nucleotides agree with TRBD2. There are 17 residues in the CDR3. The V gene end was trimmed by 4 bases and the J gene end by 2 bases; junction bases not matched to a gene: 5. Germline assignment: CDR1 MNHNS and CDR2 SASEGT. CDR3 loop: CASSAGLAGAFTDTQYF. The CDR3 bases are TGTGCCAGCAGTGCGGGACTAGCGGGAGCTTTCACAGATACGCAGTATTTT.

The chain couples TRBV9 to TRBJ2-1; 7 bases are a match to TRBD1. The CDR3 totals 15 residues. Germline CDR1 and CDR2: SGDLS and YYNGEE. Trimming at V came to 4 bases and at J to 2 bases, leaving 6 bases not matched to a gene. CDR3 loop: CASSTQTGPYNEQFF. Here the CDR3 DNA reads TGTGCCAGCAGCACGCAGACAGGGCCCTACAATGAGCAGTTCTTC.

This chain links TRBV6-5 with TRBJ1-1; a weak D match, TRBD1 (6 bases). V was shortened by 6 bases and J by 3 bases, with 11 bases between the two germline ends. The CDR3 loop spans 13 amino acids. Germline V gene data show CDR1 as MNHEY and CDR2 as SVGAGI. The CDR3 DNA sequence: TGTGCCAGCAGCAAACAGGGATACACTGAAGCTTTCTTT. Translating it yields CASSKQGYTEAFF.

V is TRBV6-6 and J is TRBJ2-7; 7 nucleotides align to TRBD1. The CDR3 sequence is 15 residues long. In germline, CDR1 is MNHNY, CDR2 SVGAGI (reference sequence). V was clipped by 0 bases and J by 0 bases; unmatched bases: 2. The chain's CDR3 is CASSYSGQSSYEQYF. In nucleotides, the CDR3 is TGTGCCAGCAGTTACTCGGGACAGTCCTCCTACGAGCAGTACTTC.

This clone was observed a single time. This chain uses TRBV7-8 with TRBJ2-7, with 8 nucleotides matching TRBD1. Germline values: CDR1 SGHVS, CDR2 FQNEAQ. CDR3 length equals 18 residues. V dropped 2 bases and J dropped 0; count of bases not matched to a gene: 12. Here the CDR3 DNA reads TGTGCCAGCAGCTTACCGGACAGGGTTTTCTCCTCCTCCTACGAGCAGTACTTC. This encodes CASSLPDRVFSSSYEQYF.

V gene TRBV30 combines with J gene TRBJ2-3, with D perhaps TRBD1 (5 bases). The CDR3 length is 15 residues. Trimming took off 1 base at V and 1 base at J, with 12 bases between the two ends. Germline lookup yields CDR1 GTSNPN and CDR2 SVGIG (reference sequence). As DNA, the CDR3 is TGTGCCTGGAGTGGGAAGGGGATCGGCACAGATACGCAGTATTTT. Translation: CAWSGKGIGTDTQYF.

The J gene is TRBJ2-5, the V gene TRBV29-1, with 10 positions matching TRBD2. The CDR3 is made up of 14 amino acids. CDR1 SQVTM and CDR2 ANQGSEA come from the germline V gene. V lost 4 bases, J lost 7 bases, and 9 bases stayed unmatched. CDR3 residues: CSVATSGFLGTQYF. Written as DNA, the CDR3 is TGCAGCGTTGCGACTAGCGGGTTCCTGGGGACCCAGTACTTC.

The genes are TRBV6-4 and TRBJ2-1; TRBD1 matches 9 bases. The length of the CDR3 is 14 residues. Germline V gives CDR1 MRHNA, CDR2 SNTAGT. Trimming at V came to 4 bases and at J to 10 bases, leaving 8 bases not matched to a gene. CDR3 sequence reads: CASSATGGRGEQFF. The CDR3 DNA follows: TGTGCCAGCAGTGCGACAGGGGGTCGAGGCGAGCAGTTCTTC.

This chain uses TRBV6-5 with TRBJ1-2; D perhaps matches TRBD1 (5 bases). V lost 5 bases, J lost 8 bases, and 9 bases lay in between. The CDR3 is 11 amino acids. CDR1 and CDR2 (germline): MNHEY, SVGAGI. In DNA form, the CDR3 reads TGTGCCAGCAGTCAGGGTGGCGGCTACACCTTC. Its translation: CASSQGGGYTF.

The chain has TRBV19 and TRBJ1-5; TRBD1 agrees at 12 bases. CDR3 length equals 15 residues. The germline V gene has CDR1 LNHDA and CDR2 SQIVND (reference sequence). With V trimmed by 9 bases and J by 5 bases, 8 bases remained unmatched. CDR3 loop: CASRDRGPSYQPQHF. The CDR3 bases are TGTGCCAGCCGGGACAGGGGGCCCTCTTATCAGCCCCAGCATTTT.

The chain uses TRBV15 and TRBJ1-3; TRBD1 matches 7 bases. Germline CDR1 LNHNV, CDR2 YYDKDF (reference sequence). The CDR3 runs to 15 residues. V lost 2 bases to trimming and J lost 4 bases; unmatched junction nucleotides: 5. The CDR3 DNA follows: TGTGCCACCAGCAGACAGGGGGGAGTAGGAAACACCATATATTTT. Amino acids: CATSRQGGVGNTIYF. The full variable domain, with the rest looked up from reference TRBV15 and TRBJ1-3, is DAMVIQNPRYQVTQFGKPVTLSCSQTLNHNVMYWYQQKSSQAPKLLFHYYDKDFNNEADTPDNFQSRRPNTSFCFLDIRSPGLGDTAMYLCATSRQGGVGNTIYFGEGSWLTVV.

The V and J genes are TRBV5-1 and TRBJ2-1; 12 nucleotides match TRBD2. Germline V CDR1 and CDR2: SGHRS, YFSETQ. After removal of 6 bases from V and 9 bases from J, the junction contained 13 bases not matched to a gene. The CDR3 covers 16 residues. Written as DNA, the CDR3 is TGCGCCAGCACCCTGTCGGCTAGCGGGGGGGTCGGTGAGCAGTTCTTC. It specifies CASTLSASGGVGEQFF.

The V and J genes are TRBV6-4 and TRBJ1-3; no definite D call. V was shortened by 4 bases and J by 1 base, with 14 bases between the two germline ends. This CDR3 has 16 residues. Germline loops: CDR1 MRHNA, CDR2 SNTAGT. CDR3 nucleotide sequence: TGTGCCAGCAGTGTTTCCCTATTTTTATCTGGAAACACCATATATTTT. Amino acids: CASSVSLFLSGNTIYF.

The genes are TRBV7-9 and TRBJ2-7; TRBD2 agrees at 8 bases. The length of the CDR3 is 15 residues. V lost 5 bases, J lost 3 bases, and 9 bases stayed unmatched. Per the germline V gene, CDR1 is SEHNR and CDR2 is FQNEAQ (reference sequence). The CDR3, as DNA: TGTGCCAGCAGCCCGCCACTAGCGGTAGTCTACGAGCAGTACTTC. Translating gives CASSPPLAVVYEQYF.

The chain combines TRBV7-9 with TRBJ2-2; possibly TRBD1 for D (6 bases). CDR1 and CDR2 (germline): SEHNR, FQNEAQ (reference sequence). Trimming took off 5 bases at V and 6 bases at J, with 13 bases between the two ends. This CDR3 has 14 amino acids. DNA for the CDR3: TGTGCCAGCAGCCCACAGGCAGGGGCCGGGGAGCTGTTTTTT. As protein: CASSPQAGAGELFF. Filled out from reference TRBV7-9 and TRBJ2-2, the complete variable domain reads DTGVSQNPRHKITKRGQNVTFRCDPISEHNRLYWYRQTLGQGPEFLTYFQNEAQLEKSRLLSDRFSAERPKGSFSTLEIQRTEQGDSAMYLCASSPQAGAGELFFGEGSRLTVL.

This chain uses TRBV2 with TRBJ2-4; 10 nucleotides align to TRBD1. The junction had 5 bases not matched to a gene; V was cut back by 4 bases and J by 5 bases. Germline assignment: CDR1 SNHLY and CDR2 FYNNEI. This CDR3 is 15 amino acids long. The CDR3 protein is CASSGSTGGENIQYF. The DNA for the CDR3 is TGTGCCAGCAGTGGATCGACAGGGGGCGAAAACATTCAGTACTTC.

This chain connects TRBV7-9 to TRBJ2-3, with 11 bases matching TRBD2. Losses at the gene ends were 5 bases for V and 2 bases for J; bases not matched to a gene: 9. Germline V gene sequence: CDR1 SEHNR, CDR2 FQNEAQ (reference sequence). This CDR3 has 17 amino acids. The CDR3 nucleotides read TGTGCCAGCAGCCGTGCCGGGACTAGCGGACCCACAGATACGCAGTATTTT. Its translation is CASSRAGTSGPTDTQYF.

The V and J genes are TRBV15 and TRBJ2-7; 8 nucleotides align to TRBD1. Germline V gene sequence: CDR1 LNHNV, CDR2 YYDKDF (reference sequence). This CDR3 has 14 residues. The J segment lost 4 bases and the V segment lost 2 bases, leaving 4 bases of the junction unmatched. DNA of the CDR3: TGTGCCACCAGCAGAAACAGGGGGGAGTACGAGCAGTACTTC. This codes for CATSRNRGEYEQYF. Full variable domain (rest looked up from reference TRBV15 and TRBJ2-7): DAMVIQNPRYQVTQFGKPVTLSCSQTLNHNVMYWYQQKSSQAPKLLFHYYDKDFNNEADTPDNFQSRRPNTSFCFLDIRSPGLGDTAMYLCATSRNRGEYEQYFGPGTRLTVT.

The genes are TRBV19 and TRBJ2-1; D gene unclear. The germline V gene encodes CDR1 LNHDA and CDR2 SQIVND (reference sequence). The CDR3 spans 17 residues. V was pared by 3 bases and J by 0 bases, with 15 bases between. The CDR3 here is CASSISPRAVSYNEQFF. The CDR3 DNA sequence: TGTGCCAGTAGTATTTCGCCGCGAGCTGTCTCCTACAATGAGCAGTTCTTC.